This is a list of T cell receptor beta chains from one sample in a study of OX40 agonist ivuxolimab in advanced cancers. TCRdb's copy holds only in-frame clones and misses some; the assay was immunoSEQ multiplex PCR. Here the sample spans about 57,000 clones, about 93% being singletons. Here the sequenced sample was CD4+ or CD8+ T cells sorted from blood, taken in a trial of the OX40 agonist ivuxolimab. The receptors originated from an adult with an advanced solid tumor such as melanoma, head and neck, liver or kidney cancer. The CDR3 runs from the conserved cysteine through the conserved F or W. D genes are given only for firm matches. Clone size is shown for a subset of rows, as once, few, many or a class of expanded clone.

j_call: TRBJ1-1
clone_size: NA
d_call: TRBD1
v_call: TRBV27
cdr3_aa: CASSPYRGLAEAFF
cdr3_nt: TGTGCCAGCAGTCCGTACAGGGGGCTGGCTGAAGCTTTCTTT

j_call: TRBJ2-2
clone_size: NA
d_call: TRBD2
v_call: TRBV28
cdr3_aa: CASSAPRAGSHRELFF
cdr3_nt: TGTGCCAGCAGTGCCCCGCGAGCGGGGTCCCACCGGGAGCTGTTTTTT

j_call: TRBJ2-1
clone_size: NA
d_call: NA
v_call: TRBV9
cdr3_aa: CASSVGDLGNEQFF
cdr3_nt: TGTGCCAGCAGCGTAGGGGACCTAGGGAATGAGCAGTTCTTC

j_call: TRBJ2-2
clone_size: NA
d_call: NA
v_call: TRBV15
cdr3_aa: CATSRATDRLWAGELFF
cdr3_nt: TGTGCCACCAGCAGAGCGACAGACAGGCTGTGGGCCGGGGAGCTGTTTTTT

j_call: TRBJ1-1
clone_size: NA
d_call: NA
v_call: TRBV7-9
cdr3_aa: CASSLRVEAFF
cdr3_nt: TGTGCCAGCAGCTTAAGGGTGGAAGCTTTCTTT

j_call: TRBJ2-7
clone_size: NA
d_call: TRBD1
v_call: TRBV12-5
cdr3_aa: CASGLRQGDYEQYF
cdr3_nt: TGTGCTAGTGGTTTGAGACAGGGGGACTACGAGCAGTACTTC

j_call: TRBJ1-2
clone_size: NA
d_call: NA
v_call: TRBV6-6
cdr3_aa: CASRSGVGGNYGYTF
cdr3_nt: TGTGCCAGCAGGTCGGGGGTTGGGGGGAACTATGGCTACACCTTC

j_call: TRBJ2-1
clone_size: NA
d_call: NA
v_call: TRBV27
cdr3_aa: CASSLYSYNEQFF
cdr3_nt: TGTGCCAGCAGTTTATACAGCTACAATGAGCAGTTCTTC

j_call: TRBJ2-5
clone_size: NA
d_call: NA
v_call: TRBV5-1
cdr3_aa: CASSLPEETQYF
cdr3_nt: TGCGCCAGCAGCTTGCCCGAAGAGACCCAGTACTTC

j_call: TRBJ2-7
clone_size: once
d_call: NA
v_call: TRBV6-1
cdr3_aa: CASSELGQASYEQYF
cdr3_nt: TGTGCCAGCAGTGAGCTAGGCCAGGCTTCCTACGAGCAGTACTTC

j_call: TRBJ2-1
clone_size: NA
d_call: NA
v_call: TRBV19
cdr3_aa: CASSTDWNEQFF
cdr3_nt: TGTGCCAGTAGTACGGACTGGAATGAGCAGTTCTTC

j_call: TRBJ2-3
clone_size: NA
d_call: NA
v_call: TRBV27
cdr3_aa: CASSSGPPWSLARTDTQYF
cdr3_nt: TGTGCCAGCAGTTCAGGGCCTCCGTGGAGTTTGGCCCGAACGGATACGCAGTATTTT

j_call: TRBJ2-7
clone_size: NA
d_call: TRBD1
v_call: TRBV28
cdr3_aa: CASTDGGTGDTYEQYF
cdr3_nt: TGTGCCAGCACGGATGGTGGGACAGGCGACACCTACGAGCAGTACTTC

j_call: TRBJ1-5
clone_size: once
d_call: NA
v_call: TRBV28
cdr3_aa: CASSFFGTSSGQPQHF
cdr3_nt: TGTGCCAGCAGTTTCTTCGGGACATCCTCGGGTCAGCCCCAGCATTTT

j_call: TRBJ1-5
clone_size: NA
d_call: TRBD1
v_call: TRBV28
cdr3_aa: CATRTGGMSQPQHF
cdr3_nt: TGTGCCACAAGGACAGGGGGCATGAGCCAGCCCCAGCATTTT

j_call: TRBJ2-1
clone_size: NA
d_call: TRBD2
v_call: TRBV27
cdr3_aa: CASSPSAGGSYNEQFF
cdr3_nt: TGTGCCAGCAGTCCCTCAGCGGGGGGCTCCTACAATGAGCAGTTCTTC

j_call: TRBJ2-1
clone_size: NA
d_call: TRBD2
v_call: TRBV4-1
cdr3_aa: CASSQPLAGGPNNEQFF
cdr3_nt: TGCGCCAGCAGCCAACCTCTAGCGGGAGGGCCGAACAATGAGCAGTTCTTC

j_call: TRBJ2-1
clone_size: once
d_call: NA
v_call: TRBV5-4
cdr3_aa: CASSLVALGMEQFF
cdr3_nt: TGTGCCAGCAGCCTGGTGGCGCTAGGGATGGAGCAGTTCTTC

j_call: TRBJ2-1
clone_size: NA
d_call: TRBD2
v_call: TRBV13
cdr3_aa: CASSLWGAGAREQFF
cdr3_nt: TGTGCCAGCAGCCTCTGGGGAGCGGGAGCACGTGAGCAGTTCTTC

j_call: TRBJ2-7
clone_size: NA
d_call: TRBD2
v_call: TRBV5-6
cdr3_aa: CASSLEGLAGAVRYEQYF
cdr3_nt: TGTGCCAGCAGCCTTGAAGGACTAGCGGGAGCAGTCCGCTACGAGCAGTACTTC

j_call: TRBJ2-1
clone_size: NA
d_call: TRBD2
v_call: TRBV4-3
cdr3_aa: CASSQVLAGGPYNEQFF
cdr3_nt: TGCGCCAGCAGCCAAGTACTAGCGGGAGGACCATACAATGAGCAGTTCTTC

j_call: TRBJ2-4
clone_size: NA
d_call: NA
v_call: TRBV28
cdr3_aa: CASSLMGGVDIQYF
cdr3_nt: TGTGCCAGCAGTTTGATGGGGGGTGTGGACATTCAGTACTTC

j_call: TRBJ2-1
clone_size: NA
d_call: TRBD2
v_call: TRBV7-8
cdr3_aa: CASSLALAGGSSYNEQFF
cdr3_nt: TGTGCCAGCAGCTTAGCGCTAGCGGGAGGAAGCTCCTACAATGAGCAGTTCTTC

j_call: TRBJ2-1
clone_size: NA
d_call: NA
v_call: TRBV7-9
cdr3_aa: CASSSLLDEGYNEQFF
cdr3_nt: TGTGCCAGCAGCTCCCTCTTGGACGAAGGTTACAATGAGCAGTTCTTC

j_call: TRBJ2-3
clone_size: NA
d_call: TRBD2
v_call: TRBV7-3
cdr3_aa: CASSLGLAGGLTDTQYF
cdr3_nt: TGTGCCAGCAGCTTAGGACTAGCGGGAGGACTCACAGATACGCAGTATTTT

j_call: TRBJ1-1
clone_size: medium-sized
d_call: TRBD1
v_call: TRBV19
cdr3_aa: CASSREDRGQMNTEAFF
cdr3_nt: TGTGCCAGTAGTAGGGAAGATAGGGGACAGATGAACACTGAAGCTTTCTTT

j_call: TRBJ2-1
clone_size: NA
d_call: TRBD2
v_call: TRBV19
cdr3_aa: CASSTTGLAGVEQFF
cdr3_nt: TGTGCCAGTAGTACTACGGGACTAGCGGGAGTTGAGCAGTTCTTC

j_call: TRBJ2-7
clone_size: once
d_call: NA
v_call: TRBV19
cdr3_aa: CASSRSGGTYEQYF
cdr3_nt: TGTGCCAGTAGTAGGTCGGGCGGTACCTACGAGCAGTACTTC

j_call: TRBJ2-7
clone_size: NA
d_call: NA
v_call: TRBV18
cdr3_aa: CASSPLLRVSAPLYSYEQYF
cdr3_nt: TGTGCCAGCTCACCCCTATTGAGGGTGTCCGCGCCCCTATACTCCTACGAGCAGTACTTC

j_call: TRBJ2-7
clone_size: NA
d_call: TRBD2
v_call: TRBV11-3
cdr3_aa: CASSYYGGSEQYF
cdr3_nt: TGTGCCAGCAGCTACTACGGGGGGAGCGAGCAGTACTTC

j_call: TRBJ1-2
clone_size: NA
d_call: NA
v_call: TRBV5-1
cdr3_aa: CASSLYPGAGYTF
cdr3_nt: TGCGCCAGCAGCTTGTATCCGGGGGCGGGCTACACCTTC

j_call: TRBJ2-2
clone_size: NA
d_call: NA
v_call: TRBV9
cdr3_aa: CASSVGGFANTGELFF
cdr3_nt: TGTGCCAGCAGCGTAGGGGGATTCGCGAACACCGGGGAGCTGTTTTTT

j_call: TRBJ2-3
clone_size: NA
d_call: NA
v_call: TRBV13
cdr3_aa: CASSLAPDTQYF
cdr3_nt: TGTGCCAGCAGCTTAGCGCCAGATACGCAGTATTTT

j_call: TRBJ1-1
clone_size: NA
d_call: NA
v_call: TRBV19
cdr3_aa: CASSYGGGTEAFF
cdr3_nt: TGTGCCAGCAGTTACGGGGGCGGCACTGAAGCTTTCTTT

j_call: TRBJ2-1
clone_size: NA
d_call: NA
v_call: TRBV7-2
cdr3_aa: CASSFVRDNAEQFF
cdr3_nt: TGTGCCAGCAGCTTTGTCCGGGACAACGCTGAGCAGTTCTTC

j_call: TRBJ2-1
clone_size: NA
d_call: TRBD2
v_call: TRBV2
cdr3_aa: CASRGLAVGYNEQFF
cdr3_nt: TGTGCCAGCAGAGGACTAGCGGTAGGCTACAATGAGCAGTTCTTC

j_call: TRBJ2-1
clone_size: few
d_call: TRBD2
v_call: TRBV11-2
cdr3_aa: CASSPGLELEQFF
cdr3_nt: TGTGCCAGCAGCCCCGGACTAGAACTTGAGCAGTTCTTC

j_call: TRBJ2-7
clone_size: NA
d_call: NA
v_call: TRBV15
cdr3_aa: CATPRDPSCEQYF
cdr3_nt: TGTGCCACTCCCCGGGACCCTAGCTGCGAGCAGTACTTC

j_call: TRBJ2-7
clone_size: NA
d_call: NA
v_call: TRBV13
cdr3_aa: CASSFQQGYEQYF
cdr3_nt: TGTGCCAGCAGCTTTCAACAGGGTTACGAGCAGTACTTC

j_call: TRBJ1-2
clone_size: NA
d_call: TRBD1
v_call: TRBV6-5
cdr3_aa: CASSYGTGGGYGYTF
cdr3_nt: TGTGCCAGCAGTTACGGGACAGGGGGGGGCTATGGCTACACCTTC

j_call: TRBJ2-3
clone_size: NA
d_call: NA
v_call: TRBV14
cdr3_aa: CASRPPRQTTDTQYF
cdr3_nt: TGTGCCAGCAGGCCGCCCCGACAGACCACAGATACGCAGTATTTT